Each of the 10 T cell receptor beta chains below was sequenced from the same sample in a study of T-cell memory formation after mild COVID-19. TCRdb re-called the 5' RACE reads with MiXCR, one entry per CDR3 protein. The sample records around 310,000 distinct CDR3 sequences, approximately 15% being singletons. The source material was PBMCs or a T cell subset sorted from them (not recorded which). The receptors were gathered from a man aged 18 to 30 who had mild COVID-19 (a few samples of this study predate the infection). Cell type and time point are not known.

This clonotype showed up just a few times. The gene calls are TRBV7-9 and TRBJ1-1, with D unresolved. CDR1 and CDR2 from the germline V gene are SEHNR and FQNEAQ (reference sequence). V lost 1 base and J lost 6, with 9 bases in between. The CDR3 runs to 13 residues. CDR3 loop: CASSLGADPEAFF. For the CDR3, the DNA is TGTGCCAGCAGCTTAGGGGCAGACCCTGAAGCTTTCTTT. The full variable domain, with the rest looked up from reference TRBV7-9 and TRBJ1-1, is DTGVSQNPRHKITKRGQNVTFRCDPISEHNRLYWYRQTLGQGPEFLTYFQNEAQLEKSRLLSDRFSAERPKGSFSTLEIQRTEQGDSAMYLCASSLGADPEAFFGQGTRLTVV.

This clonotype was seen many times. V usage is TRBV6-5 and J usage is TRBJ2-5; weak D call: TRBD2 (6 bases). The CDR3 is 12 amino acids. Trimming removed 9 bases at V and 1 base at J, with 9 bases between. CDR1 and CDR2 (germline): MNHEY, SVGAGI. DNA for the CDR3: TGTGCCAGTGGAGGGGCCCAAGAGACCCAGTACTTC. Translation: CASGGAQETQYF.

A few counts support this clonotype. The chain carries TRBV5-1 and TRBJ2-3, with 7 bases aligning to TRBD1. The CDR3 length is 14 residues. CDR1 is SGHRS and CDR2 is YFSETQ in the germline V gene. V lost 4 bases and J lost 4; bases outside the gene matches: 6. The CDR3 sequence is CASSAGTVPDTQYF. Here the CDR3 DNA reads TGCGCCAGCAGCGCCGGGACAGTCCCAGATACGCAGTATTTT.

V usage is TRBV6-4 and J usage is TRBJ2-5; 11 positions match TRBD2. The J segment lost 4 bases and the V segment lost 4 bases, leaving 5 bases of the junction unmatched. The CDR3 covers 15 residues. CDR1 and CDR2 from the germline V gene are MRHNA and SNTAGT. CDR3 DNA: TGTGCCAGCAGTGTACTAGCGGGGGAGCGAGAGACCCAGTACTTC. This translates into CASSVLAGERETQYF.

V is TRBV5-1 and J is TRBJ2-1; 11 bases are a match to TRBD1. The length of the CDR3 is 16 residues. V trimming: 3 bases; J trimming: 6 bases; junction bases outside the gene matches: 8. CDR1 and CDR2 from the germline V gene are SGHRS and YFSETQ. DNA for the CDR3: TGCGCCAGCAGCTCTACCTCCGGGACAGGGGGCAATGAGCAGTTCTTC. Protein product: CASSSTSGTGGNEQFF.

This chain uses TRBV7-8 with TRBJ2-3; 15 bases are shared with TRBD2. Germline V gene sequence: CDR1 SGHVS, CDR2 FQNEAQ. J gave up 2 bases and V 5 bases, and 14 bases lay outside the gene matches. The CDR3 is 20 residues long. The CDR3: CASSLFRTSGGARDTDTQYF. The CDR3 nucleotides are TGTGCCAGCAGCCTGTTCCGGACTAGCGGGGGGGCCCGTGACACAGATACGCAGTATTTT.

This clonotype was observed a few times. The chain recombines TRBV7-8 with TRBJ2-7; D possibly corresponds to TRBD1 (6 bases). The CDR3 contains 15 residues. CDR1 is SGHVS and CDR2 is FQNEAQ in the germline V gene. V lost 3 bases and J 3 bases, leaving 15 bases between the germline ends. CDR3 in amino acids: CASSLGAVRSYEQYV. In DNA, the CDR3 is TGTGCCAGCAGCTTGGGGGCAGTAAGAAGCTACGAGCAGTACGTC.

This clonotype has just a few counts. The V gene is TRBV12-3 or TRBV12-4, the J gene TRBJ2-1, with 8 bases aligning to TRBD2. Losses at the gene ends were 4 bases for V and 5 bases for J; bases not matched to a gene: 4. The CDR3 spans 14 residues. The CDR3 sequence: CASSWGLVDNEQFF. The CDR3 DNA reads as TGTGCCAGCAGTTGGGGACTAGTGGACAATGAGCAGTTCTTC.

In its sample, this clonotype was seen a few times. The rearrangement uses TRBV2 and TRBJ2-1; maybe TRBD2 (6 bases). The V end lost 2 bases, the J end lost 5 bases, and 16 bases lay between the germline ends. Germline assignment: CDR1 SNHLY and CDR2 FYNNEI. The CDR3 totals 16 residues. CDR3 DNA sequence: TGTGCCAGCAGTGAATTCGCGGGGTCCCCCCACAATGAGCAGTTCTTC. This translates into CASSEFAGSPHNEQFF.

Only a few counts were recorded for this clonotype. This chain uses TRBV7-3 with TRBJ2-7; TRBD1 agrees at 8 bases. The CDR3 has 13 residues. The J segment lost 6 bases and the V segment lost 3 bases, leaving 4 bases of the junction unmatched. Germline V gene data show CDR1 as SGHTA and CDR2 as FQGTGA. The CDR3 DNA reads TGTGCCAGCAGCTTCGGACAGGGAGCCGAGCAGTACTTC. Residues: CASSFGQGAEQYF. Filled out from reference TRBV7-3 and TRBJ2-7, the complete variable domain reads GAGVSQTPSNKVTEKGKYVELRCDPISGHTALYWYRQSLGQGPEFLIYFQGTGAADDSGLPNDRFFAVRPEGSVSTLKIQRTERGDSAVYLCASSFGQGAEQYFGPGTRLTVT.